This T cell receptor (beta chain) is drawn from a study of cytomegalovirus exposure and HLA in healthy donors. Study-level information: It was reported in a later analysis that the approximately 120 validation repertoires used the same platform as the approximately 620 first-cohort repertoires.

Study-level findings and limits: Usually a TCR sequence was rare, but some public TCRs were found in many donors. Accounts indicate the classifier identified cytomegalovirus status with strong specificity and sensitivity.

Assay used: immunoSEQ multiplex PCR; TCRdb lists only in-frame clones, some missing. The data show approximately 230,000 clones, approximately 84% seen once. With V trimmed by 5 bases and J by 2 bases, 10 bases remained unmatched. The CDR3 contains 16 residues. Germline CDR1 reads SEHNR; CDR2 reads FQNEAQ (reference sequence). Concerning this clone: The target antigen is unknown.

The chain recombines TRBV7-9 with TRBJ2-3; 7 bases agree with TRBD2. The sequence came from a young man in good health and CMV-seropositive. Material for sequencing was PBMCs. The CDR3 nucleotides are TGTGCCAGCAGCCGACTAGCAGACTTCCTCACAGATACGCAGTATTTT. Its protein product is CASSRLADFLTDTQYF.